A selection of T cell receptor beta chains follows, all from one sample in a study of identical twins. Via MiXCR, TCRdb re-called the 5' RACE reads, giving one row per CDR3 protein. This table has under 1 million distinct CDR3 sequences, approximately 13% appearing once. The same data also went into a second study, on yellow fever vaccine responses in identical twins.

The sample was PBMCs. These receptors were collected from a woman between 18 and 30 years old in good health. Both conserved end residues are part of each CDR3. A D gene is named only where the DNA matches it firmly. Not every row has a clone size; where given, it reads once, few, many or a size class.

V	J	size	D	DNA	CDR3
TRBV5-5	TRBJ2-7	.	TRBD1	TGTGCCAGCAGCAACAACCCGGGACAGGGTTACTACGAGCAGTACTTC	CASSNNPGQGYYEQYF
TRBV20-1	TRBJ1-5	.	.	TGCAGTGCCGCCCGGGGGCGCCTGGATCAGCCCCAGCATTTT	CSAARGRLDQPQHF
TRBV28	TRBJ2-1	.	.	TGTGCCAGCACCAGCAAGGGGTATTCCAATAATGAGCAGTTCTTC	CASTSKGYSNNEQFF
TRBV5-1	TRBJ2-5	few	TRBD1	TGCGCCAGCAGCTTTAGGGGGCTTGGAGAGACCCAGTACTTC	CASSFRGLGETQYF
TRBV27	TRBJ2-1	many	TRBD2	TGTGCCAGCAGTTTCCACTTTGCGGGGGGCTACAATGAGCAGTTCTTC	CASSFHFAGGYNEQFF
TRBV5-1	TRBJ1-2	.	.	TGCGCCAGCAGCTCACAGGTCCCTCCAAATGGCTACACCTTC	CASSSQVPPNGYTF
TRBV10-2	TRBJ2-1	few	.	TGCGCCAGCAGTGGTGCTAGGGGAGCCTCTGTATACAATGAGCAGTTCTTC	CASSGARGASVYNEQFF
TRBV14	TRBJ2-5	.	.	TGTGCCAGCAGCCAAGGCGGTCGGCTGGAAGGGACCCAGTACTTC	CASSQGGRLEGTQYF
TRBV6-1	TRBJ2-7	.	.	TGTGCCAGCACCAACTCAGGGACCAACTACGAGCAGTACTTC	CASTNSGTNYEQYF
TRBV4-1	TRBJ2-7	few	.	TGCGCCAGCAGCCAAGACCAGGGTTGGGTTTCCTACGAGCAGTACTTC	CASSQDQGWVSYEQYF
TRBV13	TRBJ2-3	few	TRBD1	TGTGCCAGCAAGCAGACAGGGAGCACAGATACGCAGTATTTT	CASKQTGSTDTQYF
TRBV15	TRBJ2-3	many	.	TGTGCCACCAGCAGAGATGGGGTTCGCACAGATACGCAGTATTTT	CATSRDGVRTDTQYF
TRBV5-5	TRBJ1-2	.	.	TGTGCCAGCAGCCAGAGGGGTACCCCCTGGTATGGCTACACCTTC	CASSQRGTPWYGYTF
TRBV12-3/TRBV12-4	TRBJ1-2	few	TRBD1	TGTGCCAGCAGTTCACAGGGGTATGGTGGCTACACCTTC	CASSSQGYGGYTF
TRBV7-2	TRBJ2-5	.	TRBD1	TGTGCCAGCAGTCGTACAGGGGGCGTAGAGACCCAGTACTTC	CASSRTGGVETQYF
TRBV3-1	TRBJ2-1	.	.	TGTGCCAGCAGCCAAGGGCAGGGTATGTGGGATGAGCAGTTCTTC	CASSQGQGMWDEQFF
TRBV2	TRBJ2-5	many	.	TGTGCCAGCAGTGAAAAAGAGACCCAGTACTTC	CASSEKETQYF
TRBV28	TRBJ2-3	.	.	TGTGCCAGCGGGGAGGAGGGCTTGGGGGATACGCAGTATTTT	CASGEEGLGDTQYF
TRBV18	TRBJ2-3	.	.	TGTGCCAGCTCACCACCGGGGAAAAGGTCGACAGATACGCAGTATTTT	CASSPPGKRSTDTQYF
TRBV12-3/TRBV12-4	TRBJ2-1	few	.	TGTGCCAGCAGTTGGCAGGGTGCGGAGCAGTTCTTC	CASSWQGAEQFF
TRBV12-3/TRBV12-4	TRBJ2-1	few	.	TGTGCCAGCAGCGGCCACAGCTCCTACAATGAGCAGTTCTTC	CASSGHSSYNEQFF
TRBV12-3/TRBV12-4	TRBJ2-1	.	TRBD2	TGTGCCAGCAGCCTGGGACTAGCGGGGGGGCGGCGGAATGAGCAGTTCTTC	CASSLGLAGGRRNEQFF